Following are 24 T cell receptor beta chains from one sample sequenced in a study of blood T cell repertoires in COVID-19. Using immunoSEQ multiplex PCR, the repertoire was profiled, and TCRdb retains in-frame clones only, with some absent. The table lists 200,000 to 300,000 clones, roughly 86% of them singletons. Material for sequencing was peripheral blood. These receptors were obtained from a human donor in a cohort sampled during active COVID-19.

The chain links TRBV19 to TRBJ1-2, with D uncertain. Germline values: CDR1 LNHDA, CDR2 SQIVND (reference sequence). This CDR3 has 15 residues. Trimming stripped 4 bases from V and 3 bases from J, with 15 bases between. The CDR3 nucleotides read TGTGCCAGTAGTACCCCCTCGAGAGCGCACTATGGCTACACCTTC. Translated, it gives CASSTPSRAHYGYTF.

This clone was seen a handful of times. The DNA of the CDR3 is TGCGCCAGCAGCTTGGTCTCCAGGCCAGTGAATGAAGCTTTCTTT. The encoded protein is CASSLVSRPVNEAFF. The chain is built from TRBV5-1 and TRBJ1-1; D remains unclear. V was shortened by 0 bases and J by 7 bases, with 16 bases between the two germline ends. The CDR3 sequence is 15 residues long. Germline loops: CDR1 SGHRS, CDR2 YFSETQ.

The V gene is TRBV6-5, the J gene TRBJ1-4; no definite D call. V was pared by 8 bases and J by 4 bases, with 14 bases between. Germline CDR1 reads MNHEY; CDR2 reads SVGAGI. The CDR3 loop spans 14 amino acids. The CDR3 reads CASEEVLLNEKLFF. The CDR3 DNA sequence: TGTGCCAGCGAGGAAGTCCTCCTTAATGAAAAACTGTTTTTT.

This sequence joins TRBV29-1 and TRBJ1-1; 7 bases line up with TRBD1. The junction had 9 bases not matched to a gene; V was cut back by 6 bases and J by 5 bases. This CDR3 spans 13 amino acids. Germline V gives CDR1 SQVTM, CDR2 ANQGSEA. CDR3 in amino acids: CSVRGGYGTEAFF. CDR3 nucleotide sequence: TGCAGCGTGCGAGGGGGCTATGGGACTGAAGCTTTCTTT.

This clone has more than one count but fewer than ten. This chain uses TRBV4-3 with TRBJ2-1; TRBD2 agrees at 7 bases. Germline V gene lookup returns CDR1 LGHNA and CDR2 YSLEER. This CDR3 is 16 amino acids long. V was pared by 1 base and J by 8 bases, with 11 bases of the junction left unmatched. The CDR3 spells CASSQAKGGWFDEQFF. In DNA form, the CDR3 reads TGCGCCAGCAGCCAAGCGAAGGGAGGGTGGTTCGATGAGCAGTTCTTC.

CDR3 in amino acids: CASSLPVNNQPQHF. The CDR3 DNA is TGTGCCAGCAGTTTACCAGTTAACAATCAGCCCCAGCATTTT. V and J are TRBV28 and TRBJ1-5; no clear D gene. Germline V gene lookup returns CDR1 MDHEN and CDR2 SYDVKM. The V gene lost 2 bases and the J gene lost 3 bases, with 8 bases spanning the gap. The CDR3 has 14 amino acids.

The V gene is TRBV7-2, the J gene TRBJ2-7, with D hard to call. The germline gives CDR1 SGHTA, CDR2 FQGNSA. The V and J ends lost 4 bases and 4 bases respectively, with 5 bases between them. The CDR3 runs 11 residues. CDR3 sequence: CASSSQYEQYF. DNA of the CDR3: TGTGCCAGCAGCTCCCAATACGAGCAGTACTTC.

CDR3 sequence (DNA): TGTGCCAGCAGCTTAGAGGGAGGGGTTTTAGTAGAAGCTTTCTTT. Translating gives CASSLEGGVLVEAFF. This chain uses TRBV7-9 with TRBJ1-1, with TRBD1 as a possible D gene (5 bases). CDR3 length equals 15 residues. The germline V and J ends were trimmed by 1 base and 8 bases, with 17 bases remaining between them. CDR1 and CDR2 from the germline V gene are SEHNR and FQNEAQ (reference sequence). Full variable domain (outside the CDR3, taken from reference TRBV7-9 and TRBJ1-1): DTGVSQNPRHKITKRGQNVTFRCDPISEHNRLYWYRQTLGQGPEFLTYFQNEAQLEKSRLLSDRFSAERPKGSFSTLEIQRTEQGDSAMYLCASSLEGGVLVEAFFGQGTRLTVV.

The J gene is TRBJ1-3, the V gene TRBV7-9, with D perhaps matching TRBD1 (5 bases). The V and J ends lost 8 bases and 8 bases respectively, with 10 bases between them. There are 11 residues in the CDR3. Germline V gene lookup returns CDR1 SEHNR and CDR2 FQNEAQ (reference sequence). The CDR3 DNA follows: TGTGCCAGCCGGGCGGGGGACACCATATATTTT. It is translated as CASRAGDTIYF.

The chain joins TRBV5-6 to TRBJ1-5, with unresolved D. Germline CDR1 reads SGHDT; CDR2 reads YYEEEE. This CDR3 has 15 residues. V lost 0 bases to trimming and J lost 3 bases, with 10 bases between them. DNA of the CDR3: TGTGCCAGCAGCTTGGGGGCCGGCGTCAATCAGCCCCAGCATTTT. It is translated as CASSLGAGVNQPQHF.

This chain links TRBV7-8 with TRBJ1-6, with TRBD1 as a possible D gene (6 bases). Germline V CDR1 and CDR2: SGHVS, FQNEAQ. The V end was cut by 5 bases, the J end by 5 bases, with 16 bases between. This CDR3 contains 16 residues. CDR3 nucleotide sequence: TGTGCCAGCAGCCCAACCGCGCAGGGGAATAATTCACCCCTCCACTTT. As protein: CASSPTAQGNNSPLHF.

A single count supports this clone. The J gene is TRBJ2-1, the V gene TRBV4-3; 7 nucleotides line up with TRBD2. After removal of 6 bases from V and 4 bases from J, the junction contained 9 bases not matched to a gene. The CDR3 consists of 15 residues. Germline CDR1 is LGHNA and CDR2 is YSLEER. CDR3 bases: TGCGCCAGCAGGGCTGTACTAGCGAGTTACAATGAGCAGTTCTTC. Translation gives CASRAVLASYNEQFF.

This chain connects TRBV28 to TRBJ2-7; the D gene is possibly TRBD1 (6 bases). The CDR3 extends over 14 amino acids. Trimming pared 6 bases from V and 7 bases from J, leaving 19 bases between. Germline V gene lookup returns CDR1 MDHEN and CDR2 SYDVKM. In DNA form, the CDR3 reads TGTGCCAGCAGACATCCCGGACAGTCCCCGGAGCAGTACTTC. This translates into CASRHPGQSPEQYF.

The chain is built from TRBV19 and TRBJ2-3; D is unresolved. Germline V CDR1 and CDR2: LNHDA, SQIVND (reference sequence). V shed 10 bases and J shed 2 bases, with 16 bases lying between them. The CDR3 sequence is 14 residues long. CDR3 residues: CATLGGEITDTQYF. The CDR3 region has the DNA TGTGCCACCTTAGGCGGAGAGATCACAGATACGCAGTATTTT.

The chain couples TRBV15 to TRBJ2-7, with a possible D match to TRBD1 (6 bases). CDR3 length: 11 amino acids. The V end was cut by 7 bases, the J end by 5 bases, with 9 bases between. The V gene's germline CDR1 is LNHNV and CDR2 YYDKDF (reference sequence). CDR3 in amino acids: CATTKGDEQYF. The CDR3 DNA is TGTGCCACCACTAAGGGGGACGAGCAGTACTTC. Complete variable domain (other parts from reference TRBV15 and TRBJ2-7): DAMVIQNPRYQVTQFGKPVTLSCSQTLNHNVMYWYQQKSSQAPKLLFHYYDKDFNNEADTPDNFQSRRPNTSFCFLDIRSPGLGDTAMYLCATTKGDEQYFGPGTRLTVT.

The chain combines TRBV7-2 with TRBJ2-7; 10 bases line up with TRBD1. Looked up from germline, CDR1 is SGHTA and CDR2 is FQGNSA. J lost 4 bases, V lost 3 bases, and 3 bases had no gene match. The length of the CDR3 is 14 residues. CDR3 region: CASSFPGQGYEQYF. CDR3 nucleotides: TGTGCCAGCAGCTTCCCGGGACAGGGGTACGAGCAGTACTTC.

The chain recombines TRBV5-1 with TRBJ2-1; 11 bases line up with TRBD2. The V gene's germline CDR1 is SGHRS and CDR2 YFSETQ. CDR3 length: 16 residues. With 4 bases clipped from V and 7 bases from J, the junction kept 10 bases outside the gene matches. The CDR3 DNA is TGCGCCAGCAGCCTCCGGACTAGCGGGTTCCAGAATGAGCAGTTCTTC. Protein product: CASSLRTSGFQNEQFF.

This chain uses TRBV7-9 with TRBJ1-2; a weak D match, TRBD1 (6 bases). Per germline, CDR1 SEHNR and CDR2 FQNEAQ (reference sequence). Trimming took off 1 base at V and 3 bases at J, with 12 bases between the two ends. There are 15 residues in the CDR3. The CDR3 region has the DNA TGTGCCAGCAGCTTAGAGTCCAGGGGCCACTATGGCTACACCTTC. Its protein is CASSLESRGHYGYTF.

This CDR3 is CSAKPGYEQYF. The CDR3 DNA reads as TGCAGTGCCAAGCCAGGGTACGAGCAGTACTTC. V and J are TRBV20-1 and TRBJ2-7, with D tentatively TRBD1 (5 bases). Germline CDR1 and CDR2: DFQATT and SNEGSKA (reference sequence). CDR3 size: 11 residues. Trimming shortened V by 6 bases and J by 4 bases, and 10 bases separated the two germline ends.

The J gene is TRBJ2-1, the V gene TRBV28, with TRBD2 as a possible D gene (7 bases). Between the trimmed V and J ends, which lost 6 bases and 3 bases, there was a span of 27 bases. This CDR3 is 19 amino acids long. Germline assignment: CDR1 MDHEN and CDR2 SYDVKM. The chain's CDR3 is CASSPPGGGRRRNYNEQFF. For the CDR3, the DNA is TGTGCCAGCAGCCCTCCTGGGGGCGGGAGACGACGTAACTACAATGAGCAGTTCTTC.

This sequence joins TRBV19 and TRBJ1-3; a possible D gene is TRBD1 (6 bases). Germline V gives CDR1 LNHDA, CDR2 SQIVND (reference sequence). This CDR3 region has 15 residues. V lost 5 bases and J 0 bases, leaving 11 bases between the germline ends. The CDR3 loop reads CASSPGQYSGNTIYF. The CDR3 DNA follows: TGTGCCAGTAGTCCCGGACAGTACTCTGGAAACACCATATATTTT.

The gene calls are TRBV9 and TRBJ1-1, with D perhaps matching TRBD1 (5 bases). CDR3 length: 15 amino acids. Trimming shortened V by 3 bases and J by 4 bases, and 16 bases separated the two germline ends. CDR1 and CDR2 (germline): SGDLS, YYNGEE. The CDR3 coding sequence is TGTGCCAGCAGCGCGACCCCGGAGGGGTCCACTGAAGCTTTCTTT. This sequence encodes CASSATPEGSTEAFF.

The CDR3 loop is CASSQPGREAFF. As DNA, the CDR3 is TGTGCCAGCAGCCAACCCGGGAGAGAAGCTTTCTTT. The chain is built from TRBV3-1 (or the pseudogene TRBV3-2) and TRBJ1-1, with D uncertain. CDR3 length equals 12 residues. Looked up from germline, CDR1 is LGHDT and CDR2 is YNNKEL (reference sequence). Trimming cost V 2 bases and J 8 bases, with 9 bases left between them.

V usage is TRBV19 and J usage is TRBJ2-7; tentative D call: TRBD2 (6 bases). Germline V gives CDR1 LNHDA, CDR2 SQIVND (reference sequence). V was pared by 4 bases and J by 7 bases, with 20 bases between. The CDR3 length is 15 residues. CDR3 sequence: CASSSRGGTIGEQYF. Here the CDR3 DNA reads TGTGCCAGTAGTAGCAGAGGCGGGACCATCGGGGAGCAGTACTTC.